These 6 T cell receptor beta chains were sequenced from one sample in a study of CD8 T cells in Susac syndrome. Random hexamers served to reverse transcribe roughly 0.5 to 1 ug RNA. TCRdb redid the calling of the immunoSEQ multiplex PCR reads with MiXCR, one entry per CDR3 protein. This table holds 180,000 or so distinct CDR3 sequences, more than 90% found once. The sequenced material came from CD4+ T cells from PBMCs. Receptors were obtained from a human donor with multiple sclerosis.

This chain uses TRBV5-6 with TRBJ2-2; the D gene could be TRBD1 or TRBD2 (5 bases each). The CDR3 is 15 residues long. Germline values: CDR1 SGHDT, CDR2 YYEEEE. V was clipped by 1 base and J by 6 bases, with 13 bases between them. The CDR3 sequence is CASSLPWGGSGELFF. Written as DNA, the CDR3 is TGTGCCAGCAGCTTGCCTTGGGGCGGGTCCGGGGAGCTGTTTTTT.

The rearrangement uses TRBV5-4 and TRBJ2-3; D perhaps matches TRBD2 (6 bases). Germline V gives CDR1 SGHNT, CDR2 YYREEE (reference sequence). V lost 3 bases to trimming and J lost 2 bases, with 13 bases between them. The CDR3 length is 15 residues. This CDR3 is CASSWRGGTTDTQYF. DNA of the CDR3: TGTGCCAGCAGCTGGAGGGGCGGGACCACAGATACGCAGTATTTT.

V and J are TRBV20-1 and TRBJ2-1; D not resolved. The V and J ends lost 2 bases and 3 bases respectively, with 5 bases between them. The CDR3 sequence is 12 residues long. The germline gives CDR1 DFQATT, CDR2 SNEGSKA (reference sequence). The CDR3 DNA follows: TGCAGTGCTAGAAGAAACTACAATGAGCAGTTCTTC. It encodes CSARRNYNEQFF.

To note about this clonotype: A read error may account for a junction end that differs from germline. The chain employs TRBV20-1 and TRBJ2-1; D unclear. This CDR3 contains 12 residues. Germline lookup yields CDR1 DFQATT and CDR2 SNEGSKA (reference sequence). In DNA form, the CDR3 reads TGCAGTGCTAGTCGTTCCTCCAATGAGCAGTTCTTC. Translated: CSASRSSNEQFF.

The rearrangement links TRBV30 to TRBJ1-5; 9 positions match TRBD1. V lost 5 bases and J lost 4; bases outside the gene matches: 0. The CDR3 contains 12 residues. Germline V gene data show CDR1 as GTSNPN and CDR2 as SVGIG (reference sequence). CDR3 nucleotides: TGTGCCTGGGACAGGGGGAATCAGCCCCAGCATTTT. It codes for CAWDRGNQPQHF. Supplemented by reference TRBV30 and TRBJ1-5, the full variable domain reads SQTIHQWPATLVQPVGSPLSLECTVEGTSNPNLYWYRQAAGRGLQLLFYSVGIGQISSEVPQNLSASRPQDRQFILSSKKLLLSDSGFYLCAWDRGNQPQHFGDGTRLSIL.

The chain recombines TRBV20-1 with TRBJ2-1, with 12 bases that match TRBD2. This CDR3 region has 14 residues. Losses at the gene ends were 6 bases for V and 8 bases for J; bases not matched to a gene: 8. Germline lookup yields CDR1 DFQATT and CDR2 SNEGSKA (reference sequence). The CDR3 is CSAALAGGSYEQFF. CDR3 DNA sequence: TGCAGTGCAGCCCTAGCGGGAGGGAGCTATGAGCAGTTCTTC.